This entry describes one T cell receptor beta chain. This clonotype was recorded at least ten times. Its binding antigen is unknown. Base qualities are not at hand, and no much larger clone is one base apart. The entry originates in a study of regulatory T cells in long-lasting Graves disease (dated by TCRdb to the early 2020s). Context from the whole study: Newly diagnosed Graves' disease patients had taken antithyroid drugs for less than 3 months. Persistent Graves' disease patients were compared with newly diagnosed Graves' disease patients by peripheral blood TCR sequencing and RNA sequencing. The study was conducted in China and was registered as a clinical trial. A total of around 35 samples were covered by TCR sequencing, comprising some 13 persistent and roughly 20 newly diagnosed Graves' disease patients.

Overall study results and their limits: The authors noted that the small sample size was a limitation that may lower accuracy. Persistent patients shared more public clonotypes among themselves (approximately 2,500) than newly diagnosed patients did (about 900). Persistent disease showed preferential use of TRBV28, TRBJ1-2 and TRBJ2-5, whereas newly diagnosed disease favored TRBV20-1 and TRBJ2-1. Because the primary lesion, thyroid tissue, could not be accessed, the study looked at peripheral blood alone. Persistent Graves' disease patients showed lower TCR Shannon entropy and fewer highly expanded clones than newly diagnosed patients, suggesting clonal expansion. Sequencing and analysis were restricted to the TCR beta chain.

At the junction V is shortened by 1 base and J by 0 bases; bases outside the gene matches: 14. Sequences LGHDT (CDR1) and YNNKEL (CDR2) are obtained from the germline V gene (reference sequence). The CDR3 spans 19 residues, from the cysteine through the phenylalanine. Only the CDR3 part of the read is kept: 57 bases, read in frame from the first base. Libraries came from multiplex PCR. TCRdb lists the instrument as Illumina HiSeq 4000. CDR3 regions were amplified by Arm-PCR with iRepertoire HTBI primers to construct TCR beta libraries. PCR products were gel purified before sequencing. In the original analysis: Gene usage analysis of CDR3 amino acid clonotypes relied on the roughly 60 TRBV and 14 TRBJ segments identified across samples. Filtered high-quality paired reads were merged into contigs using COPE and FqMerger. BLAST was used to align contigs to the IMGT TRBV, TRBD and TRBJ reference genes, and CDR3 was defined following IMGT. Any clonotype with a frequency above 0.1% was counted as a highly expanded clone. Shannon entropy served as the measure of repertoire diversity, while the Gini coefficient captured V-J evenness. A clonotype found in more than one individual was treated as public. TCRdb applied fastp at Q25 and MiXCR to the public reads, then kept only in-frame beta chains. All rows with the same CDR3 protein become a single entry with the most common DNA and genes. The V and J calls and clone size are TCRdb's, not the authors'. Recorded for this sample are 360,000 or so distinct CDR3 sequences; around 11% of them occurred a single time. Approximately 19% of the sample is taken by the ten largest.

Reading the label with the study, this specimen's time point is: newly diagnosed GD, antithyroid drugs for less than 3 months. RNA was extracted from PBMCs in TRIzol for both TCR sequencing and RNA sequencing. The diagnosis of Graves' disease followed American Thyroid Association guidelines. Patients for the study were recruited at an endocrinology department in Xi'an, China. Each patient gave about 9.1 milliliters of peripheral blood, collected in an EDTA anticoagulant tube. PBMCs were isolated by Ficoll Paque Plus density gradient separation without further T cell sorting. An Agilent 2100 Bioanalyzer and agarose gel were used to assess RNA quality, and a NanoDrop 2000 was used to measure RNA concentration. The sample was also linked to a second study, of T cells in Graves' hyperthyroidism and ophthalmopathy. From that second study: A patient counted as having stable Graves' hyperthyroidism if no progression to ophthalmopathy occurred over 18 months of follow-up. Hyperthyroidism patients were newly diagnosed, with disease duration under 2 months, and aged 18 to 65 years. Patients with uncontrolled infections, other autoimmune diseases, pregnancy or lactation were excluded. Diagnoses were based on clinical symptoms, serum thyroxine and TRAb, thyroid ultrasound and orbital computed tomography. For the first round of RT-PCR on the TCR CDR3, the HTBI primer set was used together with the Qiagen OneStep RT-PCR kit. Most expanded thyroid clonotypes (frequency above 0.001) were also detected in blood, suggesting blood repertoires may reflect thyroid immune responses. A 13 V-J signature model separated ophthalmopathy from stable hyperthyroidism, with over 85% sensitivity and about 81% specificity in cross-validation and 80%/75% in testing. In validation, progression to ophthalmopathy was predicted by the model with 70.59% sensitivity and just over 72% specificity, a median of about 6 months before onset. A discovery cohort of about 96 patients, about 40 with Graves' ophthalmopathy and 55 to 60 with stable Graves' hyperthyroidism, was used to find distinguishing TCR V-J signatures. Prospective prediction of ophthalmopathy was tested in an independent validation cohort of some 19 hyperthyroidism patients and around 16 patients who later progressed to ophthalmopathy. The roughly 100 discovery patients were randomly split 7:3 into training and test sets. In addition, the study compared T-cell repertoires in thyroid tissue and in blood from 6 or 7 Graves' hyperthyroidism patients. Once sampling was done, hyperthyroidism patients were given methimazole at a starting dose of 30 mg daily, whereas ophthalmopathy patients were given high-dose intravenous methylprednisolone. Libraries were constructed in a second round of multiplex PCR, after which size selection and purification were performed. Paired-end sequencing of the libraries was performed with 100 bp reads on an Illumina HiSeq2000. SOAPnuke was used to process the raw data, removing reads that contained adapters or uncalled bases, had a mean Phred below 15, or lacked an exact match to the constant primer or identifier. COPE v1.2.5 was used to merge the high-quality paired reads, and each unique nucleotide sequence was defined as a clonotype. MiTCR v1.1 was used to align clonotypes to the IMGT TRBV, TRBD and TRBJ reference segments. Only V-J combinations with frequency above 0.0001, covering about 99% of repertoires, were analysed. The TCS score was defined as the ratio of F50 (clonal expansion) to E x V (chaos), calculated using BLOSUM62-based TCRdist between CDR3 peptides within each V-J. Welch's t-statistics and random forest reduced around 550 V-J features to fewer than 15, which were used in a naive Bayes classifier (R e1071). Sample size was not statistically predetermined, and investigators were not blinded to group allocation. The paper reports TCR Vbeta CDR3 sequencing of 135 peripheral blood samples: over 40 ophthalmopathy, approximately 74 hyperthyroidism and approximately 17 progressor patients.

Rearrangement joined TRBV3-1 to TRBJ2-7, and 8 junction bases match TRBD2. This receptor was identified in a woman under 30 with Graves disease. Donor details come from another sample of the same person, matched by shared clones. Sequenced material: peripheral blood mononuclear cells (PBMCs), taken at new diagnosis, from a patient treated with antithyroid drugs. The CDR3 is CASSQARLARIRSSYEQYF. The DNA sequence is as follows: TGTGCCAGCAGCCAAGCGAGACTAGCGCGCATTAGGAGCTCCTACGAGCAGTACTTC.